This T cell receptor beta chain came from a study of cytomegalovirus exposure and HLA in healthy donors. Regarding the study as a whole: Common viral pathogens seemed, in a later analysis, to connect with several of the most significant clusters. Because they were indistinguishable, some V segments, including TRBV6-2 and TRBV6-3, were excluded.

The ends lost 1 base at V and 1 base at J; junction bases unmatched: 5. Germline-derived CDR1 and CDR2 are LGHNA and YSLEER. The length of the CDR3 is 16 residues. The PCR used 60 Vbeta and 13 Jbeta primers. Some clones are missing from TCRdb's copy, which holds only in-frame ones; the method was immunoSEQ multiplex PCR. The sample lists about 140,000 clones; roughly 66% were seen once. Remarks on this clone: No antigen is known for it.

The specimen was PBMCs. The source of this sequence is a woman aged 55-70 years in good health and CMV-seronegative. The chain couples TRBV4-3 to TRBJ1-2, with 8 bases lining up with TRBD1. The CDR3 DNA reads TGCGCCAGCAGCCAAGGGTTGGACAGGGATAACTATGGCTACACCTTC. It translates to CASSQGLDRDNYGYTF.